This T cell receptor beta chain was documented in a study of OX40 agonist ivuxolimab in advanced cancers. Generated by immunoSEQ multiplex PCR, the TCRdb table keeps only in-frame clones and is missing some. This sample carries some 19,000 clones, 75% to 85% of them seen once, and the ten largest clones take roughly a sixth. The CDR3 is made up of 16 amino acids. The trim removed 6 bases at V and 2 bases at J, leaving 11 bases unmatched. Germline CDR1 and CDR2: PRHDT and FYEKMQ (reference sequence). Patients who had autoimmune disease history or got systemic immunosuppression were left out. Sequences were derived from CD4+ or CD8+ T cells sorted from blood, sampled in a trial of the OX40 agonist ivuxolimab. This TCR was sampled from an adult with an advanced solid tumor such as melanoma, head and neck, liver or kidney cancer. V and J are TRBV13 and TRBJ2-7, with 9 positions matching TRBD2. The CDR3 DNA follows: TGTGCCAGCAGTTTCCCCCTCACTAGCGGGCCCTACGAGCAGTACTTC. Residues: CASSFPLTSGPYEQYF.